Shown below are 25 T cell receptor beta chains from a single sample sequenced in a study of T cell responses to AZD1222 COVID-19 vaccine. TCRdb's table, derived via immunoSEQ multiplex PCR, lists solely in-frame clones and lacks some. This table holds under 150,000 clones, approximately 83% found once. Sequenced here: peripheral blood, sampled on day 0 of MenACWY control vaccination. The origin of the receptors is an adult in good health.

This chain joins TRBV7-2 and TRBJ1-6; D call uncertain. Germline V lookup: CDR1 SGHTA, CDR2 FQGNSA. This CDR3 has 16 residues. Trimming took 5 bases from V and 7 from J, leaving 18 bases between them. This chain's CDR3 is CASSPHPPGYNSPLHF. CDR3 in DNA: TGTGCCAGCAGCCCCCATCCGCCGGGGTACAATTCACCCCTCCACTTT.

As DNA, the CDR3 is TGTGCCACCAGCAGTCGGACAGGGGAGGGAGGCTACACCTTC. Its protein is CATSSRTGEGGYTF. The chain uses TRBV15 and TRBJ1-2; 9 bases match TRBD1. The CDR3 sequence is 14 residues long. The trim removed 3 bases at V and 8 bases at J, leaving 7 bases unmatched. Looked up from germline, CDR1 is LNHNV and CDR2 is YYDKDF (reference sequence).

The chain employs TRBV6-2 or TRBV6-3 and TRBJ1-5; 7 bases agree with TRBD1. Germline CDR1 and CDR2: MNHEY and SVGEGT. The V segment lost 7 bases and the J segment 2 bases; nucleotides outside the gene matches: 14. The CDR3 contains 17 residues. CDR3 sequence: CASTPAQGVGGNQPQHF. In DNA form, the CDR3 reads TGTGCCAGCACCCCGGCGCAGGGGGTTGGTGGCAATCAGCCCCAGCATTTT.

This clone came up a few times. V and J are TRBV6-4 and TRBJ1-1; possible D gene TRBD1, 6 bases. The CDR3 has 17 residues. V was shortened by 0 bases and J by 1 base, with 15 bases between the two germline ends. Per the germline V gene, CDR1 is MRHNA and CDR2 is SNTAGT. The CDR3 DNA reads TGTGCCAGCAGTGACTCGGGGACAACCGTCGAGAACACTGAAGCTTTCTTT. Amino acid sequence: CASSDSGTTVENTEAFF.

The chain has TRBV4-3 and TRBJ2-7; TRBD1 is a possible D gene (6 bases). The ends were cut back, 4 bases at V and 6 bases at J, with 13 bases in the middle. Germline V gene data show CDR1 as LGHNA and CDR2 as YSLEER. CDR3 length: 13 amino acids. CDR3 loop: CASSLGQPVEQYF. The CDR3 DNA reads as TGCGCCAGCAGCCTCGGACAGCCTGTCGAGCAGTACTTC.

The chain is built from TRBV6-1 and TRBJ1-5; D is unclear. This CDR3 has 16 amino acids. Germline loops: CDR1 MNHNS, CDR2 SASEGT. Trimming removed 4 bases at V and 0 bases at J, with 13 bases between. The CDR3 protein is CASSASTHSSNQPQHF. The CDR3 bases are TGTGCCAGCAGTGCCAGTACACACTCTAGCAATCAGCCCCAGCATTTT.

The rearrangement uses TRBV7-9 and TRBJ2-7; D unresolved. The CDR3 contains 12 residues. Trimming stripped 1 base from V and 0 bases from J, with 1 base between. The V gene's germline CDR1 is SEHNR and CDR2 FQNEAQ (reference sequence). Written as DNA, the CDR3 is TGTGCCAGCAGCTTAGGCTCCTACGAGCAGTACTTC. The encoded protein is CASSLGSYEQYF.

The sample holds a few counts of this clone. This chain's CDR3 is CASSLGGNGVEQFF. The CDR3 DNA reads as TGTGCCAGCAGCTTAGGGGGTAATGGCGTTGAGCAGTTCTTC. This sequence joins TRBV7-8 and TRBJ2-1; no clear D gene. Germline V gene data show CDR1 as SGHVS and CDR2 as FQNEAQ. Trimming removed 1 base at V and 9 bases at J, with 13 bases between. The CDR3 spans 14 residues.

The chain links TRBV29-1 to TRBJ1-6; D remains ambiguous. The ends were cut back, 4 bases at V and 6 bases at J, with 10 bases in the middle. Looked up from germline, CDR1 is SQVTM and CDR2 is ANQGSEA. The CDR3 extends over 13 amino acids. The CDR3 loop is CSVVDGPNSPLHF. The CDR3 nucleotides are TGCAGCGTTGTGGACGGACCTAATTCACCCCTCCACTTT.

Concerning this clone: This specimen includes other DNA sequences encoding the same CDR3. This chain links TRBV30 with TRBJ2-1, with unresolved D. The germline V gene encodes CDR1 GTSNPN and CDR2 SVGIG (reference sequence). Trimming pared 0 bases from V and 7 bases from J, leaving 4 bases between. This CDR3 contains 11 residues. The CDR3 coding sequence is TGTGCCTGGAGTGTAGGGAATGAGCAGTTCTTC. As protein: CAWSVGNEQFF.

This clone occurred a few times. This chain joins TRBV7-2 and TRBJ2-7; D might be TRBD1 (6 bases). V lost 5 bases to trimming and J lost 2 bases, with 16 bases between them. The CDR3 covers 15 residues. CDR1 and CDR2 (germline): SGHTA, FQGNSA. In DNA form, the CDR3 reads TGTGCCAGCAGCGCACAAACAGGGACCGCCTACGAGCAGTACTTC. This translates into CASSAQTGTAYEQYF.

This chain links TRBV7-8 with TRBJ1-6; the D is unclear. Germline CDR1 SGHVS, CDR2 FQNEAQ. The CDR3 length is 17 residues. The V end lost 0 bases, the J end lost 0 bases, and 9 bases lay between the germline ends. The DNA for the CDR3 is TGTGCCAGCAGCTTAGCAGGAGGGTACTCCTATAATTCACCCCTCCACTTT. Residues: CASSLAGGYSYNSPLHF.

J is TRBJ1-1 and V is TRBV6-2 or TRBV6-3; D gene ambiguous. Germline V gene data show CDR1 as MNHEY and CDR2 as SVGEGT. This CDR3 region has 15 residues. V was trimmed by 0 bases and J by 0 bases, leaving 8 bases between them. In nucleotides, the CDR3 is TGTGCCAGCAGTTACTCAAGGACCATGAACACTGAAGCTTTCTTT. This encodes CASSYSRTMNTEAFF.

The rearrangement joins TRBV4-3 to TRBJ1-2; 9 bases match TRBD1. Per germline, CDR1 LGHNA and CDR2 YSLEER. The trim removed 0 bases at V and 6 bases at J, leaving 8 bases unmatched. CDR3 size: 16 residues. This CDR3 reads CASSQDGTGRTDGYTF. As DNA, the CDR3 is TGCGCCAGCAGCCAAGACGGGACAGGGAGGACGGATGGCTACACCTTC.

The J gene is TRBJ1-1, the V gene TRBV6-4; TRBD1 matches at 9 bases. Germline V gene data show CDR1 as MRHNA and CDR2 as SNTAGT. V shed 3 bases and J 10 bases; nucleotides not matched to a gene: 6. CDR3 length: 13 residues. In DNA, the CDR3 is TGTGCCAGCAGTGAAAACAGGGGGCATCGAGCTTTCTTT. Amino acid sequence: CASSENRGHRAFF.

This clone was found a few times. The chain employs TRBV2 and TRBJ1-5; TRBD1 matches 7 bases. V gave up 4 bases and J gave up 2 bases; unmatched junction bases: 2. There are 14 residues in the CDR3. Germline loops: CDR1 SNHLY, CDR2 FYNNEI. The CDR3 is CASSVQGRNQPQHF. For the CDR3, the DNA is TGTGCCAGCAGTGTACAGGGGCGCAATCAGCCCCAGCATTTT. Based on the CDR3 plus reference TRBV2 and TRBJ1-5, the full variable domain is EPEVTQTPSHQVTQMGQEVILRCVPISNHLYFYWYRQILGQKVEFLVSFYNNEISEKSEIFDDQFSVERPDGSNFTLKIRSTKLEDSAMYFCASSVQGRNQPQHFGDGTRLSIL.

This clone was seen a handful of times. V usage is TRBV28 and J usage is TRBJ2-7; no clear D gene. Trimming removed 4 bases at V and 0 bases at J, with 13 bases between. This CDR3 has 15 amino acids. Germline-derived CDR1 and CDR2 are MDHEN and SYDVKM. The CDR3 DNA is TGTGCCAGCAGTTCCCCGACTGTGAGCTCCTACGAGCAGTACTTC. This encodes CASSSPTVSSYEQYF.

The chain has TRBV7-9 and TRBJ2-1, with 7 bases matching TRBD1. The germline V gene encodes CDR1 SEHNR and CDR2 FQNEAQ (reference sequence). Unmatched junction bases numbered 7, after V lost 2 bases and J lost 3 bases. The CDR3 spans 16 residues. The CDR3 DNA reads as TGTGCCAGCAGCTTACACAGGGGAGCACTCTACAATGAGCAGTTCTTC. Protein sequence: CASSLHRGALYNEQFF.

The chain couples TRBV6-5 to TRBJ1-4; D is perhaps TRBD1 (6 bases). CDR3 size: 16 residues. The germline V and J ends were trimmed by 2 bases and 8 bases, with 18 bases remaining between them. Germline assignment: CDR1 MNHEY and CDR2 SVGAGI. This chain's CDR3 is CASSYRRTAPREKLFF. The CDR3 region has the DNA TGTGCCAGCAGTTACCGCCGGACAGCCCCTAGAGAAAAACTGTTTTTT.

This clone has only a few counts. The CDR3 reads CASSPNRQGGYTF. As DNA, the CDR3 is TGTGCCAGCAGCCCAAATCGACAGGGAGGCTACACCTTC. The gene calls are TRBV11-2 and TRBJ1-2; 7 bases match TRBD1. The CDR3 sequence is 13 residues long. CDR1 SGHAT and CDR2 FQNNGV come from the germline V gene. The V segment lost 5 bases and the J segment 8 bases; nucleotides outside the gene matches: 8.

Only a few counts were recorded for this clone. The V call is TRBV25-1, the J call TRBJ2-7; D uncertain. This CDR3 contains 8 residues. The V end was cut by 7 bases, the J end by 7 bases, with 2 bases between. Germline V gives CDR1 MGHDK, CDR2 SYGVNS. The CDR3 nucleotides are TGTGCCAGCAAGGAGCAGTACTTC. This encodes CASKEQYF.

This clone was seen a handful of times. This chain uses TRBV5-1 with TRBJ1-2, with 7 nucleotides matching TRBD1. CDR1 and CDR2 from the germline V gene are SGHRS and YFSETQ. V was pared by 0 bases and J by 3 bases, with 5 bases of the junction left unmatched. The CDR3 consists of 15 residues. The CDR3 protein is CASSLGQGRDYGYTF. CDR3 DNA: TGCGCCAGCAGCTTGGGACAGGGCCGGGACTATGGCTACACCTTC.

The chain joins TRBV19 to TRBJ1-2, with TRBD1 matching 8 bases. This CDR3 has 17 amino acids. Germline-derived CDR1 and CDR2 are LNHDA and SQIVND (reference sequence). V lost 3 bases to trimming and J lost 5 bases; unmatched junction nucleotides: 14. The CDR3 here is CASSIRLSGDRGYGYTF. In DNA form, the CDR3 reads TGTGCCAGTAGTATCCGCCTCTCAGGAGACAGGGGATATGGCTACACCTTC.

V and J are TRBV5-1 and TRBJ1-2; 8 bases align to TRBD1. Per the germline V gene, CDR1 is SGHRS and CDR2 is YFSETQ. The V segment lost 4 bases and the J segment 1 base; nucleotides outside the gene matches: 12. The CDR3 is 17 residues long. The CDR3 sequence is CASSGTGGDFFNYGYTF. The CDR3 DNA reads as TGCGCCAGCAGCGGTACAGGGGGAGACTTCTTTAACTATGGCTACACCTTC.

This chain joins TRBV6-2 or TRBV6-3 and TRBJ1-2; D gene unclear. The germline gives CDR1 MNHEY, CDR2 SVGEGT. CDR3 length: 13 amino acids. The ends were cut back, 0 bases at V and 7 bases at J, with 9 bases in the middle. CDR3 nucleotide sequence: TGTGCCAGCAGTTACTCGTTGAAGGCTGGCTACACCTTC. Protein sequence: CASSYSLKAGYTF.